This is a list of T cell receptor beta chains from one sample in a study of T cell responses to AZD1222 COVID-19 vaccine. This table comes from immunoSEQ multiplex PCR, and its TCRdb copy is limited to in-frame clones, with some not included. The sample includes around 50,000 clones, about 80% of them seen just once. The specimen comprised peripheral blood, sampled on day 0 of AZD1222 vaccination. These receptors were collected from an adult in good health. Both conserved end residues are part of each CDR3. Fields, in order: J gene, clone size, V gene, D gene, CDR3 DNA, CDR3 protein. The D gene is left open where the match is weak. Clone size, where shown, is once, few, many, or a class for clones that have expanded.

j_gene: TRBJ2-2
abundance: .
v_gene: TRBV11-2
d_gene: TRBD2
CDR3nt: TGTGCCAGCAGCTCCGCGGGGGTGACCGGGGAGCTGTTTTTT
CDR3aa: CASSSAGVTGELFF

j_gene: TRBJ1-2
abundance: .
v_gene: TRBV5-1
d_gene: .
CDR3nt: TGCGCCAGCAGCTCCGAATTAGGTAAATCTGGTACCCACACCTTC
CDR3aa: CASSSELGKSGTHTF

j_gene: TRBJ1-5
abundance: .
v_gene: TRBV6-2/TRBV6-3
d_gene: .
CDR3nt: TGTGCCAGCAGTTACCGTGGGAAAGGCAATCAGCCCCAGCATTTT
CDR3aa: CASSYRGKGNQPQHF

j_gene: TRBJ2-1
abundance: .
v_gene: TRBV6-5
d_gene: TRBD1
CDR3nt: TGTGCCAGCAGTTACTTAGACGACAGGGGCCAGCAGTTCTTC
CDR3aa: CASSYLDDRGQQFF

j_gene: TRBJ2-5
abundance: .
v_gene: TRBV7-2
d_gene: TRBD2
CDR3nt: TGTGCCAGCAGCTTAGCGGTCGGGGGGGGACGAGAGACCCAGTACTTC
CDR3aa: CASSLAVGGGRETQYF

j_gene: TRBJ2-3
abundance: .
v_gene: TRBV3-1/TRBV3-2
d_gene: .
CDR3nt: TGTGCCAGCAGCCAGGGGACCCCCACCGTAGATACGCAGTATTTT
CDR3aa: CASSQGTPTVDTQYF

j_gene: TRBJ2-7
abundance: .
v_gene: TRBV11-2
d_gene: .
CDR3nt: TGTGCCAGCAGCCAAAGACAACAAAACCACGAGCAGTACTTC
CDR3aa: CASSQRQQNHEQYF

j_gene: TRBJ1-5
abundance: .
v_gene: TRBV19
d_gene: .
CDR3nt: TGTGCCAGTAGTATAGATCATGGAGCGGTTGCGGAGAGGCAGCCCCAGCATTTT
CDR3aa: CASSIDHGAVAERQPQHF

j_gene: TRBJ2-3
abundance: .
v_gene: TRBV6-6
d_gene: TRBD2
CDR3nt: TGTGCCAGCAGTCTCAGCCTAATAGCGGGGGGATCCACAGATACGCAGTATTTT
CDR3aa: CASSLSLIAGGSTDTQYF

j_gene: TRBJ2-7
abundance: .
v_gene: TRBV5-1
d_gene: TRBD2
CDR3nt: TGCGCCAGCAGCTTGGCCCTTAGCGGGAGGGGGTACGAGCAGTACTTC
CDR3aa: CASSLALSGRGYEQYF

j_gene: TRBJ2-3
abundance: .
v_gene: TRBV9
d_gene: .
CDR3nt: TGTGCCAGCAGCGGGGGAACAGATACGCAGTATTTT
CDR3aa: CASSGGTDTQYF

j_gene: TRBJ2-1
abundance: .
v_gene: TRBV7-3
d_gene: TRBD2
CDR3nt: TGTGCCAGCAGCTCACTAGCGGGGACTAATAATGAGCAGTTCTTC
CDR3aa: CASSSLAGTNNEQFF

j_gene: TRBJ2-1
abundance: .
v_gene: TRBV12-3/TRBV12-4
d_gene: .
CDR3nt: TGTGCCAGCAGTTTTCAGGGAGGCAATGAGCAGTTCTTC
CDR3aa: CASSFQGGNEQFF

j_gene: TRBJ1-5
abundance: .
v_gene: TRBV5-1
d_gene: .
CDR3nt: TGCGCCAGCAGCTCCGGCTCGGGGAGAGGTCAGCCCCAGCATTTT
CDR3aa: CASSSGSGRGQPQHF

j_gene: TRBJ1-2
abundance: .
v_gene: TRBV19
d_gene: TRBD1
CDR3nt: TGTGCCAGTAGTATCTACGGACAGGGAGGTAACTATGGCTACACCTTC
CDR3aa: CASSIYGQGGNYGYTF

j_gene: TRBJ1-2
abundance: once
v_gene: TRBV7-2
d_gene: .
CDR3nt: TGTGCCAGCAGCTTATCCAGGGACCATGGCTACACCTTC
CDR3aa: CASSLSRDHGYTF

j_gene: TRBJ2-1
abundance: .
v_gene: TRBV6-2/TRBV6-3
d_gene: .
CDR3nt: TGTGCCAGCAGTTACGTAGGGACGTACAATGAGCAGTTCTTC
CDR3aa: CASSYVGTYNEQFF

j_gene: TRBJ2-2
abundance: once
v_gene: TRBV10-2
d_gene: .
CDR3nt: TGCGCCAGCAGTGGTACCGAGGCCACCGGGGAGCTGTTTTTT
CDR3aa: CASSGTEATGELFF

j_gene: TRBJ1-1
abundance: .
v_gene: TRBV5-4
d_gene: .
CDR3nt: TGTGCCAGCAGCTCCGCGGGGGGTGACACTGAAGCTTTCTTT
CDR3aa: CASSSAGGDTEAFF

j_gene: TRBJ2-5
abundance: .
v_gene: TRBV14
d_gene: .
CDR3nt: TGTGCCAGCAGCCAAGCGAGTACCCTGAGGCAAGAGACCCAGTACTTC
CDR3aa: CASSQASTLRQETQYF

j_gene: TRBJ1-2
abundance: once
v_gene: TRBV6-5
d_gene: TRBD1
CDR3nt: TGTGCCAGCAGCCTCGGGACAGACTATGGCTACACCTTC
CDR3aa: CASSLGTDYGYTF

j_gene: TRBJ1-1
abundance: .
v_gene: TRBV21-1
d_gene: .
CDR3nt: TGTGCCAGCAGCAAAGATTTGGCAGGGCCCGAAGCTTTCTTT
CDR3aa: CASSKDLAGPEAFF

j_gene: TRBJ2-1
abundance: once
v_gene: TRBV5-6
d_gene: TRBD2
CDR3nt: TGTGCCAGCAGCCCCGGACTAGATTTGGGTGAGCAGTTCTTC
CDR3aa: CASSPGLDLGEQFF

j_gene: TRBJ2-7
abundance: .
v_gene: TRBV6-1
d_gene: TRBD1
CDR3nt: TGTGCCAGCAGCGAAGACAGGGGGCCCAACGAGCAGTACTTC
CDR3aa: CASSEDRGPNEQYF

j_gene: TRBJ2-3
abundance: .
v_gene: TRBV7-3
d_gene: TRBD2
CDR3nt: TGTGCCAGCAGCTCCCGAGCGGGGGGATTCACAGATACGCAGTATTTT
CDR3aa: CASSSRAGGFTDTQYF

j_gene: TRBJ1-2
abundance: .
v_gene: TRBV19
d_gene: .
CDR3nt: TGTGCCAGTAGTATCGGTGGGCCTGACGGTTATGGCTACACCTTC
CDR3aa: CASSIGGPDGYGYTF

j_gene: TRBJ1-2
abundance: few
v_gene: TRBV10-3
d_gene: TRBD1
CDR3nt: TGTGCCATCAGTGAGTCAAGGACAGGGCACTATGGCTACACCTTC
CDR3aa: CAISESRTGHYGYTF

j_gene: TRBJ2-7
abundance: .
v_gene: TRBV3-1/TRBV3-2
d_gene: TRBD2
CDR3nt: TGTGCCAGCAGCCAAGATGAAGGACTAGCGGGAGGGTACGAGCAGTACTTC
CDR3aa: CASSQDEGLAGGYEQYF

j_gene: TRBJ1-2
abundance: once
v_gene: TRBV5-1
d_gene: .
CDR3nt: TGCGCCAGCAGCTTGGAAATTCAGGGATCTGGCTACACCTTC
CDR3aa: CASSLEIQGSGYTF

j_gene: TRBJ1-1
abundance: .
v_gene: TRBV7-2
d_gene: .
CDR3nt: TGTGCCAGCAGCTTAGGACATCCGAACACTGAAGCTTTCTTT
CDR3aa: CASSLGHPNTEAFF

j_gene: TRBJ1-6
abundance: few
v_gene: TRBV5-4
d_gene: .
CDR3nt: TGTGCCAGCAGATCCTATAATTCACCCCTCCACTTT
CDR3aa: CASRSYNSPLHF

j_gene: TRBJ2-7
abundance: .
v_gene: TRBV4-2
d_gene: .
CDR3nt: TGTGCCAGCAGCCAAGATCCAGCCAACTACGAGCAGTACTTC
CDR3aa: CASSQDPANYEQYF

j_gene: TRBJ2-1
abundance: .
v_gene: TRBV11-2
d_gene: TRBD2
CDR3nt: TGTGCCAGCAGCGTGGCGGGAGGGCGGGAGAATGAGCAGTTCTTC
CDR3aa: CASSVAGGRENEQFF

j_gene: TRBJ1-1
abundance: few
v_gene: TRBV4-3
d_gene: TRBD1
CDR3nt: TGCGCCAGCAGCCGGGATCAGGGGGTCAACACTGAAGCTTTCTTT
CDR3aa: CASSRDQGVNTEAFF

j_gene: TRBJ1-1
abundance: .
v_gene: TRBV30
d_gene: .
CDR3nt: TGTGCCTGGGAGCAGAGGATGAACACTGAAGCTTTCTTT
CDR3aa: CAWEQRMNTEAFF

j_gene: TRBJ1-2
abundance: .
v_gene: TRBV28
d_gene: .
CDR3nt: TGTGCCAGCAGTTTACCCGGGACGGATTACAACTATGGCTACACCTTC
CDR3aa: CASSLPGTDYNYGYTF

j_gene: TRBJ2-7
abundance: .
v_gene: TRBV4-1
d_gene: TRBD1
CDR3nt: TGCGCCAGCAGCCAAGCTGGGCGCGGGACAGGGAAGCACGAGCAGTACTTC
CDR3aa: CASSQAGRGTGKHEQYF

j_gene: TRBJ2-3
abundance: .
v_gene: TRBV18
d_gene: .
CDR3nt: TGTGCCAGCTCAACGGGACTCCCAACCACAGATACGCAGTATTTT
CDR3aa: CASSTGLPTTDTQYF

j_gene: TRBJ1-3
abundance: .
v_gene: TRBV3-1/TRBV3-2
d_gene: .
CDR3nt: TGTGCCAGCAGCCAAGGGGGGTTTTGGGAAGGAAACACCATATATTTT
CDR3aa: CASSQGGFWEGNTIYF

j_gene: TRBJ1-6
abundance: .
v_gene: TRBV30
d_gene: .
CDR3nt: TGTGCCTGGCACGGACAGTCAAATAATTCACCCCTCCACTTT
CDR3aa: CAWHGQSNNSPLHF

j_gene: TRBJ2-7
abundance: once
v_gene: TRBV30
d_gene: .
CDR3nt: TGTGCCCGCCGGCACCACCTCTCCTACGAGCAGTACTTC
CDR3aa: CARRHHLSYEQYF

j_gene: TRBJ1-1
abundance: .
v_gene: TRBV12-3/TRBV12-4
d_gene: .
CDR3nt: TGTGCCAGCAGTTTGGGGACCACTGAAGCTTTCTTT
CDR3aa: CASSLGTTEAFF

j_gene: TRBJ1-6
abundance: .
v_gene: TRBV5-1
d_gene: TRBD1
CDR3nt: TGCGCCAGCAGCCCCCAGGGGGCAGGTAATTCACCCCTCCACTTT
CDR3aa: CASSPQGAGNSPLHF

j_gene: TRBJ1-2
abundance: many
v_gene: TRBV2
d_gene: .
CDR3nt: TGTGCCAGCAGTGAAGACCCAGACAACTATGGCTACACCTTC
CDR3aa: CASSEDPDNYGYTF

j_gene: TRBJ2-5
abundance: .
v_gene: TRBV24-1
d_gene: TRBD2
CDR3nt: TGTGCCACCAGTGATTCTAGCGGGAGCACTCAAGAGACCCAGTACTTC
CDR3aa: CATSDSSGSTQETQYF

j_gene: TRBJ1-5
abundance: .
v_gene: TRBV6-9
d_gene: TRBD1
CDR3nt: TGTGCCAGCAGTTACTGGGAATGGACAGGGGACTTCAATCAGCCCCAGCATTTT
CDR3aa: CASSYWEWTGDFNQPQHF

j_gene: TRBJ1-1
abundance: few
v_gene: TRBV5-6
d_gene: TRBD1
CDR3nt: TGTGCCAGCAGCCCAAGGAAACAGGGGAGGGTGAACACTGAAGCTTTCTTT
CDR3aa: CASSPRKQGRVNTEAFF

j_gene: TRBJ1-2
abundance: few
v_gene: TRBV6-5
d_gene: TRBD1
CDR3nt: TGTGCCAGCCGCCGCGGGACAGGGGTCTATGGCTACACCTTC
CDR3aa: CASRRGTGVYGYTF

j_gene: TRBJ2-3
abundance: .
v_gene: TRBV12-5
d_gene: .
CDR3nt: TGTGCTAGTGGTTTGGGACTTGGCACAGATACGCAGTATTTT
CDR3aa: CASGLGLGTDTQYF

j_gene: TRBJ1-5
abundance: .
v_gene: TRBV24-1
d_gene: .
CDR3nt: TGTGCCACCAGTGGTGTGGAGGGAGTCAATCAGCCCCAGCATTTT
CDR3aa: CATSGVEGVNQPQHF

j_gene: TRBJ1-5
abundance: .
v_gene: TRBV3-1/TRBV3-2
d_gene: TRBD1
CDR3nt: TGTGCCAGCAGCCGCGGACAGGGGGCAAGCAATCAGCCCCAGCATTTT
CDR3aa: CASSRGQGASNQPQHF

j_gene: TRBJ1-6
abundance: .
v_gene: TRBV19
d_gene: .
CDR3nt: TGTGCCAGTAGTATGACCGGGCCCATTAACGCCTATAATTCACCCCTCCACTTT
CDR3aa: CASSMTGPINAYNSPLHF

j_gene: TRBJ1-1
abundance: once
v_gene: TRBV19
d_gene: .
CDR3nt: TGTGCCAGTAGGATTAAGGGACAGAACACTGAAGCTTTCTTT
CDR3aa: CASRIKGQNTEAFF

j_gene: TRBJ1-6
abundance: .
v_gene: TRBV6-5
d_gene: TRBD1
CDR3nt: TGTGCCAGCAGGACAGGGGGCGATTCACCCCTCCACTTT
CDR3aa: CASRTGGDSPLHF

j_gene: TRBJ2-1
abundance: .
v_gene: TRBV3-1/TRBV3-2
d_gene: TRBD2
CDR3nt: TGTGCCAGCAGCCAAGATCGGGCTAGCGGGAGGCTGAGCTCCTACAATGAGCAGTTCTTC
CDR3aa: CASSQDRASGRLSSYNEQFF

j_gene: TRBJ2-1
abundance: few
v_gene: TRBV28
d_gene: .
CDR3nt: TGTGCCAGCGGAACCCCGCAGGGCCGAGCCGAAGTAAGCTACAATGAGCAGTTCTTC
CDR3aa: CASGTPQGRAEVSYNEQFF

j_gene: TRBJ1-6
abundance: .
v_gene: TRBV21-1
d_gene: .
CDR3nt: TGTGCCAGCAGCAAAAGCCATAGGGGCGGCCATAATTCACCCCTCCACTTT
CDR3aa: CASSKSHRGGHNSPLHF

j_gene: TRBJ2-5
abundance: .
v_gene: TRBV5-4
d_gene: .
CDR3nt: TGTGCCAGCAGCGGGCCCGTACGCCAAGAGACCCAGTACTTC
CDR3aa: CASSGPVRQETQYF

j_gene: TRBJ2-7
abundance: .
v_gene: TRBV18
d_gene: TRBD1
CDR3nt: TGTGCCAGCTCACCACGGACAGGGGGCTACGAGCAGTACTTC
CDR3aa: CASSPRTGGYEQYF